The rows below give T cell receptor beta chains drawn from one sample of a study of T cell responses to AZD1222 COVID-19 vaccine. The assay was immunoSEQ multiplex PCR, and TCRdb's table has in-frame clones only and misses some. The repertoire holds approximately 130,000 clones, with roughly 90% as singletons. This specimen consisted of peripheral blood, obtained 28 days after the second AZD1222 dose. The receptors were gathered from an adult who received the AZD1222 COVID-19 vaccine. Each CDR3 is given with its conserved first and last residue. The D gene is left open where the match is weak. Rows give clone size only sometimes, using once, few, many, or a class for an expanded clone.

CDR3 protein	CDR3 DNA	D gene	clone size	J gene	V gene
CASSPDRELFF	TGTGCCAGCAGTCCCGACAGGGAGCTGTTTTTT	.	.	TRBJ2-2	TRBV12-3/TRBV12-4
CASRQGGRDYEQYF	TGTGCCAGCCGCCAGGGGGGGAGGGACTACGAGCAGTACTTC	.	.	TRBJ2-7	TRBV18
CASSQKGQGAGQPQHF	TGTGCCAGCAGCCAAAAGGGACAGGGGGCGGGTCAGCCCCAGCATTTT	TRBD1	.	TRBJ1-5	TRBV4-2
CASRLLAGAQETQYF	TGTGCCAGCAGGCTGCTAGCGGGGGCCCAAGAGACCCAGTACTTC	TRBD2	.	TRBJ2-5	TRBV27
CASSQEFGLVGTQYF	TGTGCCAGCAGCCAAGAGTTCGGACTAGTGGGGACCCAGTACTTC	TRBD2	.	TRBJ2-5	TRBV4-2
CASSSLAGGRTDTQYF	TGCGCCAGCAGCTCGCTAGCGGGAGGGCGGACAGATACGCAGTATTTT	TRBD2	.	TRBJ2-3	TRBV5-1
CASSHEGGDGYTF	TGTGCCAGCTCTCACGAAGGAGGGGATGGCTACACCTTC	.	.	TRBJ1-2	TRBV18
CASRRTGWGYTF	TGTGCCAGCCGCCGGACAGGATGGGGCTACACCTTC	TRBD1	.	TRBJ1-2	TRBV19
CAWSRNTEAFF	TGTGCCTGGAGCAGAAACACTGAAGCTTTCTTT	.	.	TRBJ1-1	TRBV30
CASSSGLAGGIDTQYF	TGCGCCAGCAGCTCTGGACTAGCGGGAGGGATAGATACGCAGTATTTT	TRBD2	.	TRBJ2-3	TRBV5-1
CASSPSSGRFNEQFF	TGTGCCAGCTCACCATCTAGCGGGAGATTCAATGAGCAGTTCTTC	TRBD2	once	TRBJ2-1	TRBV18
CASRGWGTGADGYTF	TGTGCCAGCAGGGGGTGGGGGACAGGGGCAGATGGCTACACCTTC	TRBD1	.	TRBJ1-2	TRBV5-4
CASSPLGMGQETQYF	TGTGCCAGCAGCCCCTTAGGGATGGGTCAAGAGACCCAGTACTTC	.	.	TRBJ2-5	TRBV7-3
CASRLQGAGEKLFF	TGTGCCAGCAGACTACAGGGGGCGGGTGAAAAACTGTTTTTT	TRBD1	.	TRBJ1-4	TRBV6-5
CASRQSTSYTGELFF	TGCGCCAGCAGGCAATCGACTAGCTACACCGGGGAGCTGTTTTTT	TRBD2	.	TRBJ2-2	TRBV4-3
CASASQGVNTGELFF	TGCGCCAGCGCAAGCCAGGGAGTGAACACCGGGGAGCTGTTTTTT	.	.	TRBJ2-2	TRBV5-1
CATSPTGEAGGETQYF	TGTGCCACCAGCCCTACTGGGGAGGCAGGAGGAGAGACCCAGTACTTC	.	.	TRBJ2-5	TRBV15
CASSPGVDGSQHF	TGTGCCAGCTCACCTGGGGTCGATGGCTCCCAGCATTTT	.	.	TRBJ1-5	TRBV18
CASSQQGGNSPLHF	TGTGCCAGCAGCCAACAGGGAGGTAATTCACCCCTCCACTTT	.	.	TRBJ1-6	TRBV7-9
CASSLDPTGGYGYTF	TGTGCCAGCAGCTTAGATCCAACAGGGGGCTATGGCTACACCTTC	TRBD1	.	TRBJ1-2	TRBV7-2
CASSPQETGVSGNTIYF	TGTGCCAGCTCACCACAGGAGACAGGGGTTTCTGGAAACACCATATATTTT	TRBD1	.	TRBJ1-3	TRBV18
CASSRVNYGYTF	TGTGCCAGCAGTCGGGTCAACTATGGCTACACCTTC	.	.	TRBJ1-2	TRBV12-3/TRBV12-4
CASSTEGSRAFSGNTIYF	TGTGCCAGTAGCACCGAGGGTAGCAGGGCCTTCTCTGGAAACACCATATATTTT	.	.	TRBJ1-3	TRBV19
CASRSRGGNYGYTF	TGTGCCAGCAGAAGCAGGGGAGGTAACTATGGCTACACCTTC	.	.	TRBJ1-2	TRBV7-2
CASSPFGQPQHF	TGTGCCAGCAGCCCGTTCGGGCAGCCCCAGCATTTT	.	.	TRBJ1-5	TRBV7-8
CASHQGGGEKLFF	TGTGCCAGCCATCAGGGGGGCGGTGAAAAACTGTTTTTT	TRBD1	.	TRBJ1-4	TRBV6-1
CASSLDLGNTIYF	TGTGCCAGCAGCTTGGACCTGGGAAACACCATATATTTT	.	.	TRBJ1-3	TRBV5-6